These T cell receptor beta chains were read from a single sample in a study of radiation and T cells in renal cell carcinoma. Using immunoSEQ multiplex PCR, the repertoire was profiled, and TCRdb retains in-frame clones only, with some absent. The table shows just under 150,000 clones, with 86% occurring only once. The input for sequencing was blood, taken from a patient whose treatment included radiotherapy and nephrectomy. The receptors originated from a woman in her fifties or sixties with renal cell carcinoma. Both conserved end residues are part of each CDR3. D genes are given only for firm matches. Clone size is not always given. Where it is, it says once, few, many or a class for expanded clones.

>TRBV4-3|TRBJ1-5|.|.|13
CASSQANNQPQHF
TGCGCCAGCAGCCAGGCTAATAATCAGCCCCAGCATTTT
>TRBV7-2|TRBJ1-3|.|.|14
CASSLGSAGNTIYF
TGTGCCAGCAGCTTAGGAAGTGCTGGAAACACCATATATTTT
>TRBV5-1|TRBJ1-1|.|.|14
CASSSTTANTEAFF
TGCGCCAGCAGCTCCACGACAGCGAACACTGAAGCTTTCTTT
>TRBV7-2|TRBJ2-3|.|TRBD2|17
CASSLAVAGGGTDTQYF
TGTGCCAGCAGCTTAGCTGTGGCGGGAGGAGGCACAGATACGCAGTATTTT
>TRBV7-3|TRBJ2-1|.|.|13
CASSLELGNEQFF
TGTGCCAGCAGCTTAGAATTAGGCAATGAGCAGTTCTTC
>TRBV4-2|TRBJ2-3|.|TRBD2|17
CASSQEGGAGEADTQYF
TGTGCCAGCAGCCAAGAAGGAGGAGCGGGAGAGGCAGATACGCAGTATTTT
>TRBV19|TRBJ2-1|.|TRBD2|16
CASSIGLAGSYNEQFF
TGTGCCAGTAGTATTGGCCTAGCGGGGTCCTACAATGAGCAGTTCTTC
>TRBV6-6|TRBJ2-3|.|TRBD2|15
CASSYRGGHTDTQYF
TGTGCCAGCAGTTACCGCGGGGGTCACACAGATACGCAGTATTTT
>TRBV11-2|TRBJ2-7|.|.|15
CASSLDDRVTYEQYF
TGTGCCAGCAGCTTAGACGACAGAGTAACCTACGAGCAGTACTTC
>TRBV18|TRBJ1-4|.|.|14
CASSPGETNEKLFF
TGTGCCAGCTCACCCGGAGAAACTAATGAAAAACTGTTTTTT
>TRBV27|TRBJ1-4|.|.|14
CASSYFSTGEKLFF
TGTGCCAGCAGTTACTTCTCGACGGGGGAAAAACTGTTTTTT
>TRBV19|TRBJ1-4|.|.|13
CASKVDTNEKLFF
TGTGCCAGTAAGGTGGATACTAATGAAAAACTGTTTTTT
>TRBV21-1|TRBJ2-7|.|.|14
CASRVAGPGNEQYF
TGTGCCAGCAGGGTAGCAGGGCCCGGGAACGAGCAGTACTTC
>TRBV10-1|TRBJ2-1|many|TRBD2|14
CASSGTSEFNEQFF
TGCGCCAGCTCTGGGACTAGCGAATTCAATGAGCAGTTCTTC
>TRBV25-1|TRBJ2-7|.|.|15
CASSEYRDTQYEQYF
TGTGCCAGCAGTGAATATCGGGACACCCAGTACGAGCAGTACTTC
>TRBV7-2|TRBJ2-3|.|.|15
CASSLAGASTDTQYF
TGTGCCAGCAGCTTAGCGGGCGCGAGCACAGATACGCAGTATTTT
>TRBV2|TRBJ2-4|.|.|13
CASSASSKDIQYF
TGTGCCAGCAGTGCCTCCAGTAAGGACATTCAGTACTTC
>TRBV28|TRBJ2-7|.|.|11
CASSHGHEQYF
TGTGCCAGCAGCCACGGACACGAGCAGTACTTC
>TRBV6-5|TRBJ1-2|once|.|14
CASSYSSGNYGYTF
TGTGCCAGCAGTTACTCTTCAGGGAACTATGGCTACACCTTC
>TRBV10-2|TRBJ1-1|.|.|13
CASSMRIDTEAFF
TGCGCCAGCTCTATGAGGATTGACACTGAAGCTTTCTTT
>TRBV9|TRBJ1-4|once|TRBD1|17
CASSPYLIGQGFEKLFF
TGTGCCAGCAGCCCCTACTTAATCGGACAGGGGTTTGAAAAACTGTTTTTT
>TRBV19|TRBJ1-1|.|.|13
CASSAQGSTEAFF
TGTGCCAGTAGTGCTCAGGGGTCCACTGAAGCTTTCTTT
>TRBV5-8|TRBJ1-2|.|.|13
CASRRTGYYGYTF
TGTGCCAGCAGGAGAACTGGGTACTATGGCTACACCTTC
>TRBV14|TRBJ2-2|.|TRBD2|17
CASSHSRLAGRTGELFF
TGTGCCAGCAGCCACTCTCGACTAGCGGGAAGGACCGGGGAGCTGTTTTTT
>TRBV7-9|TRBJ2-5|.|.|15
CASSLFGGPQETQYF
TGTGCCAGCAGCTTATTCGGGGGGCCACAAGAGACCCAGTACTTC
>TRBV18|TRBJ2-3|.|TRBD2|16
CASSISGRRRTDTQYF
TGTGCCAGCTCAATCAGCGGGAGACGGCGCACAGATACGCAGTATTTT
>TRBV18|TRBJ1-5|few|.|16
CASSPNREGRGQPQHF
TGTGCCAGCTCACCGAACAGGGAGGGGCGCGGTCAGCCCCAGCATTTT
>TRBV9|TRBJ2-2|.|.|15
CASSVGSANTGELFF
TGTGCCAGCAGCGTAGGGTCTGCGAACACCGGGGAGCTGTTTTTT
>TRBV14|TRBJ2-3|.|.|16
CASSRLSSGITDTQYF
TGTGCCAGCAGCCGACTCTCATCGGGGATCACAGATACGCAGTATTTT
>TRBV6-5|TRBJ2-7|.|TRBD1|15
CASSYRDRGGYEQYF
TGTGCCAGCAGTTACCGGGACAGGGGTGGCTACGAGCAGTACTTC
>TRBV5-4|TRBJ2-1|.|TRBD2|16
CASRPKGGRAPNEQFF
TGTGCCAGCAGGCCGAAGGGCGGGAGGGCCCCCAATGAGCAGTTCTTC
>TRBV5-1|TRBJ2-3|.|TRBD2|13
CASNSGRTDTQYF
TGCGCCAGCAACAGCGGGAGGACAGATACGCAGTATTTT
>TRBV5-1|TRBJ2-1|.|.|12
CASSLDKNEQFF
TGCGCCAGCAGCTTGGATAAGAATGAGCAGTTCTTC
>TRBV6-6|TRBJ2-5|.|.|13
CASSYGQTETQYF
TGTGCCAGCAGTTACGGACAGACCGAGACCCAGTACTTC
>TRBV7-2|TRBJ1-3|few|.|16
CASSFGQKSSGNTIYF
TGTGCCAGCAGCTTCGGACAGAAGAGCTCTGGAAACACCATATATTTT
>TRBV6-5|TRBJ1-5|.|.|14
CASSYSSGNQPQHF
TGTGCCAGCAGTTACTCCTCGGGTAATCAGCCCCAGCATTTT
>TRBV5-6|TRBJ2-7|.|TRBD2|15
CASSLRLAVTNEQYF
TGTGCCAGCAGCTTACGACTAGCGGTTACTAACGAGCAGTACTTC
>TRBV6-5|TRBJ1-1|.|TRBD1|14
CASSQTGGYTEAFF
TGTGCCAGCAGTCAAACAGGGGGCTACACTGAAGCTTTCTTT
>TRBV28|TRBJ1-5|.|.|14
CASSSVGLNQPQHF
TGTGCCAGCAGTTCGGTGGGACTGAATCAGCCCCAGCATTTT
>TRBV5-4|TRBJ2-2|.|TRBD1|17
CASSSFPGQGNTGELFF
TGTGCCAGCAGTTCCTTCCCCGGACAGGGCAACACCGGGGAGCTGTTTTTT
>TRBV6-1|TRBJ2-7|.|.|12
CASRVQVYEQYF
TGTGCCAGCAGGGTCCAGGTCTACGAGCAGTACTTC
>TRBV29-1|TRBJ2-1|once|TRBD1|13
CSVNRGSDGEQFF
TGCAGCGTAAACAGGGGGTCTGATGGTGAGCAGTTCTTC
>TRBV19|TRBJ1-5|.|TRBD1|16
CASTRLWAGGDQPQHF
TGTGCCAGTACCCGGTTATGGGCAGGGGGAGATCAGCCCCAGCATTTT
>TRBV28|TRBJ1-2|.|.|12
CASSSGLFGYTF
TGTGCCAGCAGTTCCGGGCTTTTCGGCTACACCTTC